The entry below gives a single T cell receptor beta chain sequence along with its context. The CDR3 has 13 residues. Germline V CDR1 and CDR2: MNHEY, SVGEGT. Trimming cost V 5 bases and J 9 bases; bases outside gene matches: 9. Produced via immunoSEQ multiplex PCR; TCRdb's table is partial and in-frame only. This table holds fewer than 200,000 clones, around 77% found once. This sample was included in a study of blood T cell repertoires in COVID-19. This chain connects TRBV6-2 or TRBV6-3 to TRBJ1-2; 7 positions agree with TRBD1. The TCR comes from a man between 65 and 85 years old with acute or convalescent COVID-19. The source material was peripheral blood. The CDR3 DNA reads TGTGCCAGCAGTGACAGGGTCCAGTCAAGCTACACCTTC. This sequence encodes CASSDRVQSSYTF.